These T cell receptor beta chains were read from a single sample in a study of cytomegalovirus exposure and HLA in healthy donors. Here immunoSEQ multiplex PCR was the method, and the copy in TCRdb shows in-frame clones only, minus some. The sample carries hundreds of thousands of clones, around 78% recorded once. Specimen: PBMCs. The receptors derive from a woman between 18 and 29 years old in good health and CMV-seronegative. Both conserved end residues are part of each CDR3. The D gene is left open where the match is weak. Expanded clones get a size class; other rows say once, few or many, or leave the size out.

CDR3 DNA | CDR3 protein | V gene | clone size | J gene | D gene
TGCAGCGTTACCGACGTAGGGGGCTCCTACGAGCAGTACTTC | CSVTDVGGSYEQYF | TRBV29-1 | once | TRBJ2-7 | -
TGCGCCAGCAGCCAAGATCCGACTAACACCGGGGAGCTGTTTTTT | CASSQDPTNTGELFF | TRBV4-1 | - | TRBJ2-2 | -
TGTGCCAGCAGAAGGACAGCAAACACCGGGGAGCTGTTTTTT | CASRRTANTGELFF | TRBV6-5 | - | TRBJ2-2 | -
TGTGCCTGGAATGAACTAGCGGGAGGGCGGGATACGCAGTATTTT | CAWNELAGGRDTQYF | TRBV30 | - | TRBJ2-3 | TRBD2
TGTGCCAGCAGTCGCCTCGGGACTAGCGGTAACAATGAGCAGTTCTTC | CASSRLGTSGNNEQFF | TRBV28 | - | TRBJ2-1 | TRBD2
TGCGCCAGCAGCCCCGGGACACCCTCCTACGAGCAGTACTTC | CASSPGTPSYEQYF | TRBV5-1 | - | TRBJ2-7 | -
TGCAGCGCCGAGGAAGGAAACACCATATATTTT | CSAEEGNTIYF | TRBV29-1 | - | TRBJ1-3 | -
TGTGCCTGGAGGGGGGGCCTCTATGGCTACACCTTC | CAWRGGLYGYTF | TRBV30 | - | TRBJ1-2 | -
TGCGCCAGCAGCTTGGTCGGGGGTCCCAATCAGCCCCAGCATTTT | CASSLVGGPNQPQHF | TRBV5-1 | - | TRBJ1-5 | -
TGCGCCAGCAGCCAAGATATAGTTAAGGGGAGCTACACCTTC | CASSQDIVKGSYTF | TRBV4-1 | - | TRBJ1-2 | -
TGTGCCAGCAGTTATCAGGTCAACACTTACACCGGGGAGCTGTTTTTT | CASSYQVNTYTGELFF | TRBV6-5 | - | TRBJ2-2 | -